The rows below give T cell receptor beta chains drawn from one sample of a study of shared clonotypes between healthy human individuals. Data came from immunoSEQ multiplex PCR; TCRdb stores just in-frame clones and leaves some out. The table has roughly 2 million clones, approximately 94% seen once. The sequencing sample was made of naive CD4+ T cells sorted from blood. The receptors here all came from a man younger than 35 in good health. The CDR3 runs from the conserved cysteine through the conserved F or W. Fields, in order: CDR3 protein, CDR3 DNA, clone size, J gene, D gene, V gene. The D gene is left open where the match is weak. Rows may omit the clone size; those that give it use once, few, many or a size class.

CDR3 protein: CRGSVDYGYTF
CDR3 DNA: TGCAGGGGTTCGGTGGACTATGGCTACACCTTC
clone size: NA
J gene: TRBJ1-2
D gene: NA
V gene: TRBV20-1

CDR3 protein: CSVVSRFTTEAFF
CDR3 DNA: TGCAGCGTTGTCTCAAGGTTTACCACTGAAGCTTTCTTT
clone size: NA
J gene: TRBJ1-1
D gene: NA
V gene: TRBV29-1

CDR3 protein: CASVSQGEVSPLHF
CDR3 DNA: TGTGCCAGCGTTTCACAGGGAGAGGTGTCACCCCTCCACTTT
clone size: few
J gene: TRBJ1-6
D gene: NA
V gene: TRBV2

CDR3 protein: CASSLLAGGYNEQFF
CDR3 DNA: TGCGCCAGCAGCCTTCTAGCGGGAGGGTACAATGAGCAGTTCTTC
clone size: once
J gene: TRBJ2-1
D gene: TRBD2
V gene: TRBV4-3

CDR3 protein: CAISEESDGETQYF
CDR3 DNA: TGTGCCATCAGTGAAGAGTCCGATGGGGAGACCCAGTACTTC
clone size: NA
J gene: TRBJ2-5
D gene: NA
V gene: TRBV10-3

CDR3 protein: CASREGATNSPLHF
CDR3 DNA: TGTGCCAGCAGAGAAGGGGCGACCAATTCACCCCTCCACTTT
clone size: NA
J gene: TRBJ1-6
D gene: NA
V gene: TRBV13

CDR3 protein: CASSGTHSTDTQYF
CDR3 DNA: TGTGCCAGCAGTGGGACCCACAGCACAGATACGCAGTATTTT
clone size: NA
J gene: TRBJ2-3
D gene: NA
V gene: TRBV2

CDR3 protein: CASSVQGGSGNTIYF
CDR3 DNA: TGTGCCAGCAGCGTACAGGGCGGCTCTGGAAACACCATATATTTT
clone size: once
J gene: TRBJ1-3
D gene: NA
V gene: TRBV9

CDR3 protein: CASSVGLAKGSGGYTF
CDR3 DNA: TGTGCCAGCAGCGTAGGTTTAGCGAAAGGGAGTGGTGGCTACACCTTC
clone size: NA
J gene: TRBJ1-2
D gene: NA
V gene: TRBV9

CDR3 protein: CASSTGATKSYEQYF
CDR3 DNA: TGTGCCAGCAGTACAGGAGCTACAAAATCCTACGAGCAGTACTTC
clone size: NA
J gene: TRBJ2-7
D gene: NA
V gene: TRBV6-1

CDR3 protein: CSVEAYRGYYGYTF
CDR3 DNA: TGCAGCGTTGAAGCATACAGGGGGTACTATGGCTACACCTTC
clone size: NA
J gene: TRBJ1-2
D gene: TRBD1
V gene: TRBV29-1

CDR3 protein: CATSRETTTYEQYF
CDR3 DNA: TGTGCCACCAGCAGAGAAACTACCACCTACGAGCAGTACTTC
clone size: NA
J gene: TRBJ2-7
D gene: NA
V gene: TRBV15

CDR3 protein: CASGLVIQGRGVQYF
CDR3 DNA: TGTGCTAGTGGTTTGGTCATACAGGGGAGGGGGGTGCAGTACTTC
clone size: once
J gene: TRBJ2-7
D gene: NA
V gene: TRBV12-5

CDR3 protein: CASSPPSGIQYF
CDR3 DNA: TGTGCCAGCTCACCGCCTTCAGGAATTCAGTACTTC
clone size: NA
J gene: TRBJ2-4
D gene: NA
V gene: TRBV18

CDR3 protein: CASSSRLAGQAKNIQYF
CDR3 DNA: TGTGCCAGCAGCTCGAGACTAGCGGGGCAAGCCAAAAACATTCAGTACTTC
clone size: NA
J gene: TRBJ2-4
D gene: TRBD2
V gene: TRBV7-2

CDR3 protein: CASSPMAGGTQDYEQYF
CDR3 DNA: TGTGCCAGCAGCCCGATGGCAGGGGGTACGCAGGACTACGAGCAGTACTTC
clone size: once
J gene: TRBJ2-7
D gene: TRBD1
V gene: TRBV7-9

CDR3 protein: CASSLVPTGGNQYF
CDR3 DNA: TGTGCCAGCAGCTTAGTCCCCACAGGGGGGAATCAGTACTTC
clone size: NA
J gene: TRBJ2-7
D gene: TRBD1
V gene: TRBV11-2